Included here is one T cell receptor beta chain sequence, with context. This receptor's antigen is unknown. Base-call qualities are not available, and no considerably larger clone is one nucleotide away. To prepare the library, the immunoSEQ multiplex PCR assay was applied. What TCRdb holds here is the immuneACCESS table cut down to in-frame rearrangements. Part of the clones is not present; checked against another copy, under half of the missing clones reflect an unresolved V gene, and the others are unexplained. Within this sample are about 75,000 clones, with 70% to 90% of them counted one time only. Over 0.7% of the sample belongs to the ten largest clones. These data originate in a study of T cell changes during pregnancy in multiple sclerosis (dated by TCRdb to the late 2010s). Notes on the research overall: Changes in the T cell repertoire over the course of pregnancy were examined in this study in women with multiple sclerosis.

The CDR3 has 17 amino acids, counting the end cysteine and phenylalanine. Here the CDR3 DNA is all that survives: 51 bases in frame from base 1. Trimmed from V: 3 bases; trimmed from J: 9 bases; junction bases lacking a gene match: 14. The germline V gene encodes CDR1 KGHSH and CDR2 LQKENI. The receptor was isolated from a female donor in good health, enrolled as a control in a pregnancy study. The chain couples TRBV18 to TRBJ2-1; the central 10 bases match TRBD2. Sample: peripheral blood, taken in the first trimester of pregnancy. The nucleotide sequence reads TGTGCCAGCTCACCCGTCCTAGCGGGAGATCAATCGGGTGAGCAGTTCTTC. Translated, it gives CASSPVLAGDQSGEQFF.